This entry concerns a single T cell receptor (beta chain). Antigen: not known. The length of the CDR3 is 16 residues. In germline, CDR1 is MDHEN, CDR2 SYDVKM. V lost 10 bases to trimming and J lost 6 bases, with 26 bases between them. The repertoire was sequenced with immunoSEQ multiplex PCR; TCRdb's copy has only in-frame clones and lacks some. Here the sample spans around 92,000 clones, roughly 93% being singletons. The sample is drawn from a study of OX40 agonist ivuxolimab in advanced cancers. Across the whole study: Ivuxolimab is a fully human IgG2 antibody that activates OX40 (CD134). Study-level findings and limits: Patients who responded partially at 0.1-3.0 mg/kg showed clonal expansion ranking among the lowest.

At baseline, cycle 4 day 1, and cycle 7 day 1, blood was sampled. The origin of this receptor is an adult with an advanced solid tumor such as melanoma, head and neck, liver or kidney cancer. V gene TRBV28 combines with J gene TRBJ2-3; the D gene could be TRBD1 or TRBD2 (5 bases each). Material: CD4+ or CD8+ T cells sorted from blood, obtained in a trial of the OX40 agonist ivuxolimab. CDR3 loop: CATKGRDATGLDTQYF. The DNA for the CDR3 is TGTGCCACCAAGGGCCGGGACGCTACCGGGTTGGATACGCAGTATTTT.